This T cell receptor beta chain was identified during a study of cytomegalovirus exposure and HLA in healthy donors (dated by TCRdb to between 2016 and 2019). With respect to the entire study: An earlier analysis of several hundred of the donors reported about 280 Gb of sequence data and 117 million unique TCR beta sequences obtained from approximately 180 million T cells. Roughly 300 gigabases of sequencing data and around 80 million unique TCR sequences made up an early release that covered 640 HLA-typed donors. Of the roughly 400 genotyped donors, 65% to 90% were placed in the genetic ancestry cluster associated with self-reported Caucasian donors. The study aimed to test whether signatures of past pathogen exposure could be identified by cataloging public T cell receptors. The study profiled the T cell repertoires of hundreds of subjects by immunosequencing and related them to cytomegalovirus serostatus. Besides the first cohort of 666 subjects, a separate validation cohort made up of roughly 120 different subjects was used. To predict cytomegalovirus infection status, the study combined high-throughput TCR immunosequencing, statistical association of individual TCRs with disease status, and machine learning. In a later analysis, previously published TCR beta repertoires from several hundred donors were re-analyzed and high-resolution HLA genotyping was added so that TCR occurrence patterns could be studied. The later analysis used no new phenotypic data to find candidate immune exposures, relying instead on TCR beta sequences and their occurrence across donors. An earlier analysis of approximately 500 of the donors applied high-throughput TCR beta sequencing to assess whether each TCR beta V gene segment acted as functional or pseudogenic. Donor age, sex, ethnicity and CMV serostatus were compiled alongside the repertoire data. Genome-wide SNP genotypes for about 65% of the roughly 670 donors were used in a later genetic analysis, which treated that subset as a discovery cohort. All discovery cohort repertoires had been generated on a single sequencing platform. HLA typing covered class I and class II loci at four-digit resolution. Typing coverage differed by locus: A, B, C, DRB1 and DQB1 were typed in roughly 620-630 donors, DQA1 in about 550, DPA1 in 600 to 610, and DPB1 in 450 to 490. Roughly 5 DR-DQ haplotypes were handled as single units for association and clustering because linkage in the cohort was strong. On average, around 200,000 unique TCR beta nucleotide sequences were sequenced per donor among a few hundred genotyped donors of the cohort, with about 19% of those sequences being non-productive. General findings and caveats noted by the study authors: A later analysis found that most CMV-associated TCR beta chains appeared HLA-restricted, with HLA associations seemingly driven largely by CMV exposure. Cytomegalovirus status was reported to be diagnosed by the classifier with high specificity and sensitivity in both the original and validation cohorts. In a later analysis, HLA-associated TCR beta chains showed more clonal expansion and lower generation probabilities than non-associated chains that were equally common. The study listed 150 to 200 TCR beta chains as associated with cytomegalovirus. In a later analysis, around 17,000 TCR beta sequences were associated with specific HLA alleles at a false discovery rate of 0.05. A further reported finding was that TCR beta sequences accurately predicted the HLA-A and HLA-B alleles for most subjects in the first cohort. Sequencing depth was assumed to be roughly uniform across donors in the presence/absence analyses, though that assumption may not hold. A cluster of highly shared sequence variants was judged likely to be a technical artifact of the sequencing pipeline. Compared with the approximately 670-donor mean, donors in an Asian-associated ancestry cluster had fewer N-insertions in productive TCRs, according to a later genetic analysis. Some IMGT-functional V segments, including TRBV6-2 and TRBV6-3, could not be distinguished by the 87-base-pair reads and were therefore excluded. In a later analysis, TCR association rates were found to vary across HLA loci, with the most associated TCRs seen for DRB1 alleles and the fewest for HLA-C alleles. V-gene and J-gene trimming of TCR beta chains was associated with a missense DCLRE1C variant in a later genetic analysis, and the association was replicated in an independent cohort. It was suggested by the authors that the approach could potentially be generalized to other disease states and immunological phenotypes. Across donors, most TCR sequences were observed very rarely, whereas some public TCRs were present in many individuals. Linkage disequilibrium might explain the correlated functional status among segregating V segments, but an unknown experimental factor could not be ruled out. Because some donors lacked HLA typing at each locus, the association tests relied only on the typed subset. An earlier analysis of around 500 of the donors showed that most TCR beta V segments appeared in productive rearrangements either about 87% or about 30% of the time, which broadly matched IMGT annotations. A few of the identified cytomegalovirus-associated TCR beta chains were confirmed in vitro to be specific for cytomegalovirus antigens. Strong co-occurrence of HLA alleles, especially DR and DQ, made assigning TCR associations to individual alleles difficult. In this cohort, only TCR beta chains were sequenced, and detectable features were limited by the absence of alpha or paired-chain data. Because counts were too low, more than 15 rarely observed V segments, including chromosome 9 orphons, were excluded from the earlier analysis of 587 of the donors. Several of the top co-occurrence clusters appeared to be linked to parvovirus B19, influenza, CMV and Epstein-Barr virus, according to a later analysis. The only immune exposure information available for the cohort was CMV serostatus.

The cohort consisted of 650 to 700 healthy bone marrow donors. Cohort members were all nominally healthy when sampled, although unrecorded immune exposures were likely present. The donor was CMV seronegative and belonged to the group of several hundred seronegative cohort members. Every donor gave a peripheral blood sample, and the peripheral blood mononuclear cells from that sample were used for TCR beta sequencing. Genomic DNA was extracted from the blood cell samples with the Qiagen DNeasy Blood Extraction Kit. Spanning cysteine to phenylalanine, the CDR3 consists of 14 amino acids. Kept here is only the CDR3 DNA, which spans 42 bases and is read in frame from base 1. Via the germline V gene, CDR1 is SQVTM and CDR2 ANQGSEA. Cut back by 6 bases and 1 base, the V and J ends lie 14 bases apart. The sample holds a few counts of this clone. Its cognate antigen has yet to be identified. The sample holds no much larger clone one base away, and base qualities are not on file.

The protocol used for the library was the immunoSEQ multiplex PCR assay. For the multiplex PCR, a mixture combining 60 forward primers for TCR Vbeta segments and 13 reverse primers for TCR Jbeta segments was used. A multiplex PCR assay on genomic DNA amplified the CDR3 region of rearranged TCR beta genes. The amplified TCR beta libraries were sequenced on the Illumina HiSeq System as 87-base-pair reads. On the authors' methods: A later analysis counted about 76 million unique TCR beta chains across the 650 to 800 repertoires, and some 11 million of these chains were shared by at least two donors. To remove PCR and sequencing errors, raw reads were error-corrected and collapsed into unique sequences using a nearest-neighbor algorithm that merged closely related sequences. To assign V, D and J gene segments, CDR3 sequences were aligned to IMGT reference sequences. For a sequence to be retained, a match of at least six nucleotides was required to both a V gene segment and a J gene segment. A rearrangement was called productive if the CDR3 had no stop codons and remained in frame with V and J, and every other rearrangement was called non-productive. Following IMGT convention, CDR3 was defined as the stretch from the second conserved V-encoded cysteine up to the conserved J-encoded phenylalanine. The earlier analysis of some 540 of the donors excluded any sequence lacking an unambiguous match to a single V gene segment. An earlier analysis of several hundred of the donors called V segments functional above 56.7% productive rearrangements and segregating when the between-donor standard deviation exceeded 5%. A statistical classification framework was built to diagnose cytomegalovirus status from the catalog of TCR beta chain sequences. In a later analysis, V and J genes were assigned by comparing TCR nucleotide sequences against IMGT/GENE-DB human TR gene sequences. In a later analysis, CDR3 sequences and most-parsimonious VDJ recombination scenarios were assigned using the TCRdist pipeline. A later analysis defined each TCR beta chain by its CDR3 amino acid sequence plus V-gene family, and excluded reads lacking a unique V-gene family. As a way to deal with suspected cross-contamination and a sequencing artifact, a later analysis dropped 450 to 600 nucleotide sequences that were highly shared and had low generation probability. For each public chain, a later analysis derived a clonal expansion index from normalized ranks of inferred template counts within each repertoire. In a later analysis, generation probabilities were computed using a VDJ recombination model fitted to out-of-frame rearrangements, and the results were checked against IGoR. In a later analysis, hypergeometric tests were used to score TCR-TCR, TCR-HLA and TCR-CMV co-occurrence, with a repertoire-size bias correction applied to TCR pairs. To estimate false discovery rates, a later analysis permuted the HLA or CMV assignments 20 times. In a later analysis, co-occurring TCRs were grouped with DBSCAN, and TCRdist sequence similarity was added when clustering was performed within HLA-allele-positive subsets. For co-occurrence clustering, repertoires with fewer than 30,000 or more than 120,000 public chains were excluded, along with roughly 5 repertoires with anomalous nucleotide sharing. TCRdb holds this immuneACCESS table with in-frame rearrangements only. Some clones are missing; in checked studies, unresolved V genes explain under half, and the rest has no known cause. For V, J and clone size, that table is used; D and trimming come from the DNA. The table for this sample lists about 130,000 clones; 76% of them were counted only once. The ten top clones hold 1.9% of the sample.

Sequencing was performed on PBMCs. The chain employs TRBV29-1 and TRBJ2-3, with a tentative D gene TRBD1 over 7 matching bases. The TCR originated in a man in his forties or fifties in good health and CMV-seronegative. CDR3 reads: CSVAGGTGTDTQYF. The nucleotide sequence is TGCAGCGTCGCAGGAGGGACAGGCACAGATACGCAGTATTTT.